These T cell receptor beta chains were read from a single sample in a study of T cells in Graves' hyperthyroidism and ophthalmopathy. One entry per CDR3 protein results from TCRdb running MiXCR on the multiplex PCR reads. This sample has roughly 740,000 distinct CDR3 sequences, with roughly 15% found just once. Sequenced input: blood. The source is a man in his late teens or twenties with Graves' hyperthyroidism. Both conserved end residues are trimmed from each CDR3. Fields, in order: CDR3 protein, J gene, V gene.

ASSQTGTGTYEQY | TRBJ2-7 | TRBV6-1
ATSGGSGDGQF | TRBJ2-1 | TRBV24-1
ASRLESGRENEQF | TRBJ2-1 | TRBV2
ASSPGTSRGTDTQY | TRBJ2-3 | TRBV4-1
ASSSTGLAALINNEQF | TRBJ2-1 | TRBV6-1
AISESTGHNSPLH | TRBJ1-6 | TRBV10-3
ASSPTGTIRDGYT | TRBJ1-2 | TRBV5-5
AWSAGAPYEQY | TRBJ2-7 | TRBV30
SASRERETQY | TRBJ2-5 | TRBV20-1
ASRPGQGKETQY | TRBJ2-5 | TRBV12-3/TRBV12-4
ATSFSLAGDNEQF | TRBJ2-1 | TRBV15
ASSPRVATEAF | TRBJ1-1 | TRBV7-2
ASNPRGAGELF | TRBJ2-2 | TRBV12-3/TRBV12-4
ASSSPEGGGTDTQY | TRBJ2-3 | TRBV12-3/TRBV12-4
ASSPGDRAYEQY | TRBJ2-7 | TRBV7-9
ASSYQRYQETQY | TRBJ2-5 | TRBV6-1
SAPTSHLTHFTDTQY | TRBJ2-3 | TRBV20-1
ASSHLGGTSYEQY | TRBJ2-7 | TRBV12-3/TRBV12-4
ASSQPGVAQY | TRBJ2-5 | TRBV28
ASSLGQGRRETQY | TRBJ2-5 | TRBV11-2
ASSFQNSGMGYEQY | TRBJ2-7 | TRBV7-6
ASSQDVGVGNTEAF | TRBJ1-1 | TRBV4-1
ASSFSGTYYEQY | TRBJ2-7 | TRBV7-9
ASSSAETQY | TRBJ2-5 | TRBV5-1
ASSQDNRQYGYT | TRBJ1-2 | TRBV4-1
ASSLEARDTQY | TRBJ2-3 | TRBV7-7
ASSPGQGGGYT | TRBJ1-2 | TRBV28
AISESTAGGISYNEQF | TRBJ2-1 | TRBV10-3
ASSSPRDRLGLTYEQY | TRBJ2-7 | TRBV28
ASSLVRAGAYEQY | TRBJ2-7 | TRBV7-8
SVEGTSGRAYNEQF | TRBJ2-1 | TRBV29-1
ASSLGHRVDNTGELF | TRBJ2-2 | TRBV7-6
SAKRDTSGSYEQF | TRBJ2-1 | TRBV20-1
ASRLEKGGDGGYT | TRBJ1-2 | TRBV2
ATSDFKREETGELF | TRBJ2-2 | TRBV24-1
ASSRMTGGLQTQY | TRBJ2-5 | TRBV27
ASSLVTSVSGFSEQY | TRBJ2-7 | TRBV7-7
SARNKKPGHGSNDITDTQY | TRBJ2-3 | TRBV20-1
ASSLSPGPPTDTQY | TRBJ2-3 | TRBV7-6
ASSLPLAGEEKDTQY | TRBJ2-3 | TRBV4-2
ASSLLVWDTIY | TRBJ1-3 | TRBV12-3/TRBV12-4
ASSWQGYEQY | TRBJ2-7 | TRBV5-1
ASSLEGNDIQY | TRBJ2-4 | TRBV28
ASSERGRDRENTEAF | TRBJ1-1 | TRBV2
ASSQDGAGASEQF | TRBJ2-1 | TRBV4-1
SVGQDFTDTQY | TRBJ2-3 | TRBV29-1
ASSLQPGYT | TRBJ1-2 | TRBV7-9
ASSSPSITGELF | TRBJ2-2 | TRBV28
ASSYVIGRANEQF | TRBJ2-1 | TRBV6-6
ASSPSQGYYGYT | TRBJ1-2 | TRBV18
ATSKGGGNTEAF | TRBJ1-1 | TRBV12-3/TRBV12-4
ASSAPVGSTEAF | TRBJ1-1 | TRBV12-3/TRBV12-4
ASSLNPLLAGGGDTQY | TRBJ2-3 | TRBV11-2
ANSEARGLF | TRBJ2-2 | TRBV6-1